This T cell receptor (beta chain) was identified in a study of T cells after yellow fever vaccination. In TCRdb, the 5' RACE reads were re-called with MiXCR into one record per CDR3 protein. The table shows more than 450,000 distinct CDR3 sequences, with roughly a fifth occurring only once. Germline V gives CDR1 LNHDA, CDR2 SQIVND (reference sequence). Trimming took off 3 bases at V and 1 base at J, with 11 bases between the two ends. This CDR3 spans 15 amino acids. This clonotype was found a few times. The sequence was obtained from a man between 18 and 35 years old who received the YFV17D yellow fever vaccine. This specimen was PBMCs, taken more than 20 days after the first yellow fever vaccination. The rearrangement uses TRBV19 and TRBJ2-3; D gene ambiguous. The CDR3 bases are TGTGCCAGTAGTATGCTCCCGGTACGCACAGATACGCAGTATTTT. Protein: CASSMLPVRTDTQYF.